One sample yielded the 26 T cell receptor beta chains listed below, sequenced in a study of beta chain features in type 1 diabetes. General study points: TCRB CDR3s from Type 1 diabetes patients were moderately but significantly shorter in all four CD4+ subsets.

These TCRs' antigens remain unknown. Of the isolated RNA, all was reverse transcribed, and so the sequenced material was expressed TCRB transcripts. TCRdb's table, derived via immunoSEQ multiplex PCR, lists solely in-frame clones and lacks some. The data hold under 350,000 clones, with approximately 24% observed a single time. The material sequenced was naive CD4+ T cells from blood. The receptors shown here come from a woman aged 25-40 years with type 1 diabetes.

This clone was seen more than once but under ten times. V gene TRBV7-9 combines with J gene TRBJ2-1; no reliable D call. Trimming stripped 3 bases from V and 6 bases from J, with 12 bases between. Germline CDR1 is SEHNR and CDR2 is FQNEAQ (reference sequence). The CDR3 extends over 14 amino acids. CDR3 protein: CASSFPPEANEQFF. CDR3 DNA: TGTGCCAGCAGCTTTCCCCCCGAGGCCAATGAGCAGTTCTTC. The variable domain in full, with the rest retrieved from reference TRBV7-9 and TRBJ2-1, is DTGVSQNPRHKITKRGQNVTFRCDPISEHNRLYWYRQTLGQGPEFLTYFQNEAQLEKSRLLSDRFSAERPKGSFSTLEIQRTEQGDSAMYLCASSFPPEANEQFFGPGTRLTVL.

This sequence joins TRBV19 and TRBJ2-1, with 11 bases fitting TRBD2. This CDR3 has 14 residues. The germline V gene encodes CDR1 LNHDA and CDR2 SQIVND (reference sequence). J was trimmed by 15 bases and V by 6 bases; bases with no gene match: 13. The CDR3 sequence: CASSPGLAEVMPFF. DNA for the CDR3: TGTGCCAGTAGCCCGGGACTAGCGGAGGTCATGCCGTTCTTC. The complete variable domain, with remaining parts taken from reference TRBV19 and TRBJ2-1, reads DGGITQSPKYLFRKEGQNVTLSCEQNLNHDAMYWYRQDPGQGLRLIYYSQIVNDFQKGDIAEGYSVSREKKESFPLTVTSAQKNPTAFYLCASSPGLAEVMPFFGPGTRLTVL.

This clone occurred a few times. The chain combines TRBV9 with TRBJ2-1, with 8 bases that match TRBD2. Germline V lookup: CDR1 SGDLS, CDR2 YYNGEE. Germline trimming cut 3 bases from V and 7 bases from J; bases unmatched to any gene: 12. This CDR3 is 16 amino acids long. CDR3 nucleotides: TGTGCCAGCAGCGCCTTTAGCGGGAATACGAATAATGAGCAGTTCTTC. It specifies CASSAFSGNTNNEQFF.

This clone has just one count. J is TRBJ2-2 and V is TRBV27, with D maybe TRBD2 (6 bases). The ends were cut back, 3 bases at V and 0 bases at J, with 11 bases in the middle. CDR1 is MNHEY, CDR2 SMNVEV, per germline (reference sequence). This CDR3 is 16 amino acids long. The CDR3 DNA is TGTGCCAGCAGTTTCAACGGGAGCCCGAACACCGGGGAGCTGTTTTTT. It is translated as CASSFNGSPNTGELFF.

The chain recombines TRBV27 with TRBJ1-2; no reliable D call. Looked up from germline, CDR1 is MNHEY and CDR2 is SMNVEV (reference sequence). Trimming cost V 6 bases and J 4 bases, with 12 bases left between them. The CDR3 has 13 residues. As DNA, the CDR3 is TGTGCCAGCAGATCCCGGGGAGGCTATGGCTACACCTTC. Amino acids: CASRSRGGYGYTF.

Only one count was recorded for this clone. The chain has TRBV7-3 and TRBJ1-5; no reliable D call. Trimming took off 1 base at V and 6 bases at J, with 7 bases between the two ends. The CDR3 runs to 13 residues. CDR1 and CDR2 (germline): SGHTA, FQGTGA. The DNA for the CDR3 is TGTGCCAGCAGCTTAATGGGAGGTCAGCCCCAGCATTTT. Residues: CASSLMGGQPQHF.

In its sample, this clone was seen a few times. This sequence joins TRBV30 and TRBJ1-1, with D maybe TRBD1 (5 bases). V was pared by 7 bases and J by 3 bases, with 15 bases between. Per the germline V gene, CDR1 is GTSNPN and CDR2 is SVGIG (reference sequence). CDR3 length: 13 amino acids. CDR3 coding DNA: TGTGCCTCGCTAGGTGGGGCGGACACTGAAGCTTTCTTT. It encodes CASLGGADTEAFF.

This clone was seen a few times. The J gene is TRBJ2-7, the V gene TRBV11-2; possible D gene TRBD1, 5 bases. The germline CDR1 and CDR2 sequences are SGHAT and FQNNGV. The CDR3 totals 15 residues. Trimming left V 2 bases short and J 3 bases short, with 14 bases between. CDR3 in amino acids: CASSLNGHPNYEQYF. In DNA form, the CDR3 reads TGTGCCAGCAGCTTAAACGGACATCCCAACTACGAGCAGTACTTC.

The chain uses TRBV6-5 and TRBJ2-1; 11 bases match TRBD2. The CDR3 loop spans 15 amino acids. Germline CDR1 reads MNHEY; CDR2 reads SVGAGI. The V gene end was trimmed by 6 bases and the J gene end by 8 bases; junction bases not matched to a gene: 9. The CDR3 bases are TGTGCCAGCAGGACTTCACTAGCGGGAGACGATGAGCAGTTCTTC. It yields the protein CASRTSLAGDDEQFF.

The chain employs TRBV18 and TRBJ1-2; D may be TRBD1 (6 bases). The V end was cut by 3 bases, the J end by 8 bases, with 16 bases between. CDR3 length equals 14 residues. Per the germline V gene, CDR1 is KGHSH and CDR2 is LQKENI. The CDR3 DNA follows: TGTGCCAGCTCACCTGAGGCAGGGGCGGTCGGCTACACCTTC. This codes for CASSPEAGAVGYTF.

The chain uses TRBV28 and TRBJ1-5; weak D call: TRBD1 (5 bases). V was pared by 6 bases and J by 5 bases, with 14 bases between. The CDR3 runs 14 residues. CDR1 and CDR2 (germline): MDHEN, SYDVKM. CDR3 sequence: CASSSGPLDQPQHF. CDR3 coding DNA: TGTGCCAGCAGCTCAGGGCCCCTTGATCAGCCCCAGCATTTT.

DNA for the CDR3: TGCAGCGTTTTACAGGGGACGGGTCAGCCCCAGCATTTT. Encoded protein: CSVLQGTGQPQHF. The chain employs TRBV29-1 and TRBJ1-5, with 7 bases identical to TRBD1. Per germline, CDR1 SQVTM and CDR2 ANQGSEA. The CDR3 is 13 residues long. V was pared by 5 bases and J by 6 bases, with 7 bases of the junction left unmatched.

V and J are TRBV4-1 and TRBJ2-3; 8 bases are shared with TRBD2. CDR3 size: 16 residues. V was clipped by 4 bases and J by 0 bases; unmatched bases: 6. Germline V gives CDR1 MGHRA, CDR2 YSYEKL. CDR3: CASSRGLADSTDTQYF. In DNA form, the CDR3 reads TGCGCCAGCAGCCGCGGACTAGCAGATAGCACAGATACGCAGTATTTT.

This clone was detected only a few times. This chain uses TRBV27 with TRBJ2-1; 7 bases agree with TRBD1. This CDR3 has 14 amino acids. Trimming removed 6 bases from V and 7 bases from J; junction bases left unmatched: 9. Germline-derived CDR1 and CDR2 are MNHEY and SMNVEV (reference sequence). The CDR3 coding sequence is TGTGCCAGCAGACGTGACAGGGTGGTGAATGAGCAGTTCTTC. It translates to CASRRDRVVNEQFF.

CDR3 coding DNA: TGTGCCAGCAGTGAAGGGGTACCGGGACTAGCGTCTCCCTACGAGCAGTACTTC. Amino acid sequence: CASSEGVPGLASPYEQYF. The V call is TRBV6-1, the J call TRBJ2-7, with TRBD2 matching over 10 bases. Germline V gene sequence: CDR1 MNHNS, CDR2 SASEGT. The CDR3 is 18 residues long. The V and J ends lost 1 base and 2 bases, in that order; junction bases with no gene match: 11.

The V gene is TRBV29-1, the J gene TRBJ1-3; no definite D call. The V end was cut by 7 bases, the J end by 0 bases, with 13 bases between. Germline lookup yields CDR1 SQVTM and CDR2 ANQGSEA. CDR3 size: 14 residues. CDR3 nucleotide sequence: TGCAGCGCCCGTACGAAGAGCTCTGGAAACACCATATATTTT. This gives the protein CSARTKSSGNTIYF. Using reference TRBV29-1 and TRBJ1-3 for the parts outside the CDR3, the full variable domain is SAVISQKPSRDICQRGTSLTIQCQVDSQVTMMFWYRQQPGQSLTLIATANQGSEATYESGFVIDKFPISRPNLTFSTLTVSNMSPEDSSIYLCSARTKSSGNTIYFGEGSWLTVV.

This clone occurred a few times. The CDR3 DNA is TGCAGCGTTGAACTCTGGACAGGGGGGCGAGAGACCCAGTACTTC. The encoded protein is CSVELWTGGRETQYF. V usage is TRBV29-1 and J usage is TRBJ2-5; TRBD1 matches at 10 bases. The CDR3 is 15 amino acids. With 2 bases clipped from V and 4 bases from J, the junction kept 7 bases outside the gene matches. Germline assignment: CDR1 SQVTM and CDR2 ANQGSEA.

This clone was counted only a few times. The gene calls are TRBV4-1 and TRBJ2-7; no firm D call. The germline gives CDR1 MGHRA, CDR2 YSYEKL. The CDR3 runs to 15 residues. V lost 1 base and J lost 2, with 12 bases in between. CDR3 DNA: TGCGCCAGCAGCCAAGGAGAGACAAAGCCCTACGAGCAGTACTTC. Translated, it gives CASSQGETKPYEQYF.

This clone was observed a few times. This rearrangement joins TRBV5-1 to TRBJ2-5, with a possible D match to TRBD2 (6 bases). V was trimmed by 1 base and J by 4 bases, leaving 8 bases between them. The CDR3 contains 13 residues. Per germline, CDR1 SGHRS and CDR2 YFSETQ. CDR3: CASSLQEGETQYF. The CDR3, as DNA: TGCGCCAGCAGCTTGCAGGAGGGAGAGACCCAGTACTTC.

This clone was found a few times. The rearrangement joins TRBV19 to TRBJ2-7; 12 bases map to TRBD1. This CDR3 has 17 amino acids. The trim removed 0 bases at V and 6 bases at J, leaving 9 bases unmatched. The germline CDR1 and CDR2 sequences are LNHDA and SQIVND (reference sequence). This chain's CDR3 is CASSIDGEGTGGFEQYF. The CDR3 DNA reads as TGTGCCAGTAGTATAGATGGGGAGGGGACAGGGGGCTTCGAGCAGTACTTC.

This clone was observed a few times. The chain has TRBV10-3 and TRBJ2-1, with 8 bases aligning to TRBD2. The CDR3 covers 13 residues. V shed 7 bases and J 6 bases; nucleotides not matched to a gene: 5. Germline V CDR1 and CDR2: ENHRY, SYGVKD. The CDR3 region is CAITRTSSNEQFF. CDR3 nucleotides: TGTGCCATCACCAGGACTAGCTCCAATGAGCAGTTCTTC.

This clone was recorded a few times. This rearrangement joins TRBV29-1 to TRBJ1-1; 8 bases are shared with TRBD1. The V gene's germline CDR1 is SQVTM and CDR2 ANQGSEA. Unmatched junction bases numbered 7, after V lost 0 bases and J lost 10 bases. The CDR3 covers 13 residues. CDR3 residues: CSVEERSDRGAFF. In nucleotides, the CDR3 is TGCAGCGTTGAAGAACGTTCCGACAGGGGAGCTTTCTTT.

The V call is TRBV14, the J call TRBJ1-2, with a possible D match to TRBD1 (5 bases). Deletions cut 2 bases from V and 8 bases from J, with 18 bases between. The CDR3 is 15 residues long. Germline lookup yields CDR1 SGHDN and CDR2 FVKESK. CDR3 bases: TGTGCCAGCAGCCAAAACACGGGGAGGGGAGAAGGCTACACCTTC. The encoded protein is CASSQNTGRGEGYTF.

This clone came up a few times. The chain joins TRBV4-1 to TRBJ2-7, with no clear D. This CDR3 contains 15 residues. Looked up from germline, CDR1 is MGHRA and CDR2 is YSYEKL. The V end lost 4 bases, the J end lost 1 base, and 14 bases lay between the germline ends. This CDR3 is CASSPSGLESYEQYF. CDR3 nucleotides: TGCGCCAGCAGCCCCTCAGGCCTGGAATCCTACGAGCAGTACTTC.

This clone was detected a few times. The J gene is TRBJ1-1, the V gene TRBV28; D is perhaps TRBD1 (6 bases). Germline assignment: CDR1 MDHEN and CDR2 SYDVKM. Trimming removed 5 bases from V and 7 bases from J, with 11 bases in between. The CDR3 sequence is 12 residues long. The CDR3 sequence: CASSKDRHEAFF. For the CDR3, the DNA is TGTGCCAGCAGTAAAGACAGGCATGAAGCTTTCTTT. Based on the CDR3 plus reference TRBV28 and TRBJ1-1, the full variable domain is DVKVTQSSRYLVKRTGEKVFLECVQDMDHENMFWYRQDPGLGLRLIYFSYDVKMKEKGDIPEGYSVSREKKERFSLILESASTNQTSMYLCASSKDRHEAFFGQGTRLTVV.

The chain links TRBV7-3 to TRBJ2-7; 8 nucleotides line up with TRBD1. J gave up 3 bases and V 2 bases, and 3 bases lay outside the gene matches. Germline V gene lookup returns CDR1 SGHTA and CDR2 FQGTGA. The CDR3 extends over 14 amino acids. CDR3 DNA: TGTGCCAGCAGCTTAGGCGGGACAGGCTACGAGCAGTACTTC. Residues: CASSLGGTGYEQYF.